A single TCR beta chain is shown here with its context. Its target is not known. The CDR3 extends over 20 amino acids. This sample is part of a study of cytomegalovirus exposure and HLA in healthy donors. Amplification used 60 Vbeta primers and 13 Jbeta primers. Repertoires were generated with immunoSEQ multiplex PCR, while TCRdb's copy carries only in-frame clones and drops some. The profile shows nearly 110,000 clones, 82% of them singletons. Points from the study as a whole: The authors later found HLA-associated TCR beta chains more clonally expanded than equally common others. Immune exposure data for these donors was limited to CMV serostatus.

The sequence was obtained from a middle-aged man in good health and CMV-seronegative. Material: PBMCs. The chain is built from TRBV1 and TRBJ2-1; the table assigns TRBD1, which was not confirmed against the DNA. TRBV1 is a listed pseudogene. This CDR3 is CTSSQDSPHRVIGSYNEQFF. The CDR3, as DNA: TGCACCAGCAGCCAAGATTCCCCACACAGGGTAATAGGCTCCTACAATGAGCAGTTCTTC.